The 7 T cell receptor beta chains reported below all come from one sample, sequenced in a study of blood T cell repertoires in COVID-19. TCRdb's copy holds only in-frame clones and misses some; the assay was immunoSEQ multiplex PCR. The sample has around 340,000 clones, roughly 87% seen once. Material for sequencing was peripheral blood. The origin of the receptors is a woman between 55 and 75 years old with COVID-19, enrolled during active disease.

V gene TRBV4-2 combines with J gene TRBJ1-2; no clear D. The germline gives CDR1 LGHNA, CDR2 YNFKEQ. The CDR3 is made up of 10 amino acids. V was trimmed by 5 bases and J by 3 bases, leaving 1 base between them. The CDR3 nucleotides read TGTGCCAGCAGCGACTATGGCTACACCTTC. Its translation is CASSDYGYTF.

The chain is built from TRBV6-6 and TRBJ2-2, with 10 bases matching TRBD1. The CDR3 sequence is 16 residues long. Germline assignment: CDR1 MNHNY and CDR2 SVGAGI (reference sequence). J lost 7 bases, V lost 6 bases, and 11 bases had no gene match. CDR3 sequence reads: CASRQLRDRGVGELFF. CDR3 DNA: TGTGCCAGCAGGCAACTCCGGGACAGGGGTGTCGGGGAGCTGTTTTTT.

The chain employs TRBV9 and TRBJ1-6; D is possibly TRBD1 (6 bases). Germline V gene data show CDR1 as SGDLS and CDR2 as YYNGEE. V lost 0 bases to trimming and J lost 9 bases, with 10 bases between them. CDR3 length: 14 amino acids. The CDR3 region has the DNA TGTGCCAGCAGCGTAGGTGTAGGGGGTTCACCCCTCCACTTT. Translation: CASSVGVGGSPLHF.

The gene calls are TRBV13 and TRBJ2-7; D gene ambiguous. Trimming removed 1 base at V and 4 bases at J, with 11 bases between. Per the germline V gene, CDR1 is PRHDT and CDR2 is FYEKMQ (reference sequence). This CDR3 spans 14 amino acids. DNA for the CDR3: TGTGCCAGCAGCTTAGACGGAGAGTCGTACGAGCAGTACTTC. Its protein is CASSLDGESYEQYF. The variable domain in full, with the rest retrieved from reference TRBV13 and TRBJ2-7, is AAGVIQSPRHLIKEKRETATLKCYPIPRHDTVYWYQQGPGQDPQFLISFYEKMQSDKGSIPDRFSAQQFSDYHSELNMSSLELGDSALYFCASSLDGESYEQYFGPGTRLTVT.

The chain is built from TRBV5-1 and TRBJ1-2, with 7 positions matching TRBD1. V gave up 4 bases and J gave up 4 bases; unmatched junction bases: 7. The germline V gene has CDR1 SGHRS and CDR2 YFSETQ. This CDR3 contains 14 residues. CDR3 amino acids: CASSASQGGYGYTF. The CDR3 DNA reads as TGCGCCAGCAGCGCCTCTCAGGGGGGCTATGGCTACACCTTC.

This clone has only one observation. The chain employs TRBV2 and TRBJ1-5; 10 bases match TRBD1. V dropped 6 bases and J dropped 6; count of bases not matched to a gene: 5. The germline V gene encodes CDR1 SNHLY and CDR2 FYNNEI. This CDR3 region has 14 residues. The CDR3 protein is CASRGQGQGQPQHF. CDR3 DNA: TGTGCCAGCAGGGGACAGGGGCAAGGTCAGCCCCAGCATTTT.

In DNA, the CDR3 is TGTGCCAGCAGTCGTCGGGAGACCCAGTACTTC. This gives the protein CASSRRETQYF. The chain is built from TRBV12-3 or TRBV12-4 and TRBJ2-5, with D hard to call. CDR3 length: 11 residues. The V end was cut by 5 bases, the J end by 5 bases, with 6 bases between.